This T cell receptor beta chain is drawn from a study of Ad26.COV2.S vaccination and SARS-CoV-2 variants. Study-level background: By the intramuscular route, Ad26.COV2.S was given once, or twice 56 days apart.

Overall study findings and caveats: Breadth measured for non-spike TCRs was similar across vaccine and placebo recipients.

Treatment defined: about 20 received Ad26.COV2.S at low or high dose, single or two shots; about 5 received placebo; per-sample allocation not given. On day 63 after the first injection, vaccine and placebo recipients gave samples. The repertoire was sequenced with immunoSEQ multiplex PCR; TCRdb's copy has only in-frame clones and lacks some. There are roughly 350,000 clones in the sample; roughly 90% occur only once, and roughly a tenth lies in the top ten. As regards this clone: The antigen is not known.

This CDR3 is built from 14 residues. The germline gives CDR1 SGHTA, CDR2 FQGNSA. Trimming cost V 5 bases and J 3 bases, with 13 bases left between them. The sequence derives from a person aged 18-65 years who received the Ad26.COV2.S COVID-19 vaccine or a placebo. The rearrangement joins TRBV7-2 to TRBJ1-1; D unclear. The sample here was peripheral blood, taken in a trial of Ad26.COV2.S vaccine versus placebo. CDR3 DNA: TGTGCCAGCAGCCCTCTTCGAGGGTACACTGAAGCTTTCTTT. Translated, it gives CASSPLRGYTEAFF.